This TCR beta chain is from a study of control samples from healthy donors and cancer patients. The CDR3 spans 15 residues. Losses at the gene ends were 6 bases for V and 4 bases for J; bases not matched to a gene: 8. The germline CDR1 and CDR2 sequences are SGHNT and YENEEA. Repertoires were generated with immunoSEQ multiplex PCR, while TCRdb's copy carries only in-frame clones and drops some. Found here are 50,000 to 75,000 clones, approximately 85% of them singletons; the top ten hold roughly 5%. The rearrangement joins TRBV11-3 to TRBJ2-3; 9 bases line up with TRBD1. This receptor was taken from a man aged 35 to 55 in good health. The sample comprised blood. The CDR3 loop reads CASSAGTGPSDTQYF. The CDR3 DNA follows: TGTGCCAGCAGTGCCGGGACAGGGCCATCAGATACGCAGTATTTT.